These 23 T cell receptor beta chains share one sample of origin, sequenced in a study of blood T cell repertoires in COVID-19. Only in-frame clones appear in the TCRdb table, and some are missing; sequencing was by immunoSEQ multiplex PCR. This sample has under 350,000 clones; just over 85% occur once, and the top ten carry approximately 4.4%. Sequencing was done on a sample of PBMCs or T cells enriched from blood (not recorded which). These receptors originate from a woman aged 40-49 years with acute COVID-19.

The chain has TRBV25-1 and TRBJ1-2; the D gene is possibly TRBD1 (6 bases). The CDR3 has 12 residues. CDR1 and CDR2 from the germline V gene are MGHDK and SYGVNS. V gave up 8 bases and J gave up 7 bases, with 14 bases separating them. Written as DNA, the CDR3 is TGTGCCAGCGGGGGAGGGGGTCTTGGCTACACCTTC. Amino acid sequence: CASGGGGLGYTF.

V usage is TRBV7-9 and J usage is TRBJ1-5, with no clear D. Deletions cut 1 base from V and 5 bases from J, with 12 bases between. Germline CDR1 is SEHNR and CDR2 is FQNEAQ (reference sequence). The CDR3 is made up of 15 amino acids. CDR3 protein: CASSLGGSADQPQHF. The CDR3 DNA reads TGTGCCAGCAGCTTAGGGGGATCAGCGGATCAGCCCCAGCATTTT.

The chain has TRBV28 and TRBJ2-1, with 7 positions matching TRBD2. The V gene's germline CDR1 is MDHEN and CDR2 SYDVKM. This CDR3 region has 16 residues. V dropped 5 bases and J dropped 3; count of bases not matched to a gene: 10. The CDR3 DNA is TGTGCCAGCAGTCCCCCCCCGGCGGGAGACTACAATGAGCAGTTCTTC. Protein sequence: CASSPPPAGDYNEQFF.

The chain has TRBV6-5 and TRBJ1-3; D gene unclear. Germline assignment: CDR1 MNHEY and CDR2 SVGAGI. This CDR3 region has 15 residues. Trimming removed 2 bases at V and 0 bases at J, with 8 bases between. CDR3 sequence (DNA): TGTGCCAGCAGTTACCTCAGGAACTCTGGAAACACCATATATTTT. Protein sequence: CASSYLRNSGNTIYF.

V gene TRBV19 combines with J gene TRBJ1-2, with D unclear. The germline V and J ends were trimmed by 4 bases and 8 bases, with 14 bases remaining between them. The CDR3 runs 13 residues. From germline, CDR1 is LNHDA and CDR2 SQIVND (reference sequence). The CDR3 region has the DNA TGTGCCAGTAGTACTACTACCGATACGGGCTACACCTTC. Translating it yields CASSTTTDTGYTF.

The genes are TRBV6-5 and TRBJ2-1; 9 bases are a match to TRBD1. The length of the CDR3 is 11 residues. Germline assignment: CDR1 MNHEY and CDR2 SVGAGI. V dropped 6 bases and J dropped 9; count of bases not matched to a gene: 0. The CDR3 DNA follows: TGTGCCAGCAGGGGACAGGGTGAGCAGTTCTTC. Protein product: CASRGQGEQFF.

The J gene is TRBJ1-6, the V gene TRBV27, with 7 bases identical to TRBD1. This CDR3 region has 17 residues. V shed 2 bases, J shed 10 bases, and the junction held 14 bases outside the gene matches. Per germline, CDR1 MNHEY and CDR2 SMNVEV (reference sequence). The CDR3 nucleotides are TGTGCCAGCAGTTTAGGGGACAGATCGAGGGCGGGGTCACCCCTCCACTTT. Protein product: CASSLGDRSRAGSPLHF.

V gene TRBV6-2 or TRBV6-3 combines with J gene TRBJ2-5; possible D gene TRBD2, 7 bases. Germline V lookup: CDR1 MNHEY, CDR2 SVGEGT. CDR3 size: 16 residues. The V end lost 4 bases, the J end lost 3 bases, and 18 bases lay between the germline ends. Written as DNA, the CDR3 is TGTGCCAGCAGTTTCAACCGCGGAGGGGGGGAAGAGACCCAGTACTTC. Its protein product is CASSFNRGGGEETQYF.

The chain is built from TRBV11-2 and TRBJ2-4; a weak D match, TRBD1 (6 bases). CDR1 is SGHAT, CDR2 FQNNGV, per germline. The CDR3 extends over 15 amino acids. V was clipped by 5 bases and J by 0 bases, with 11 bases between them. CDR3 bases: TGTGCCAGCAGCCCGACAGGAGGAGCCAAAAACATTCAGTACTTC. Translating gives CASSPTGGAKNIQYF.

The V gene is TRBV27, the J gene TRBJ2-7, with D possibly matching TRBD1 (5 bases). The CDR3 covers 16 residues. In germline, CDR1 is MNHEY, CDR2 SMNVEV (reference sequence). Trimming left V 1 base short and J 0 bases short, with 13 bases between. The CDR3 region has the DNA TGTGCCAGCAGTTTATTGACAGCCACCAGCTCCTACGAGCAGTACTTC. Encoded protein: CASSLLTATSSYEQYF.

The J gene is TRBJ1-4, the V gene TRBV3-1 (or the pseudogene TRBV3-2); no definite D call. Germline CDR1 is LGHDT and CDR2 is YNNKEL (reference sequence). The CDR3 covers 13 residues. V lost 4 bases to trimming and J lost 5 bases, with 8 bases between them. CDR3 DNA sequence: TGTGCCAGCAGCCTAAATTCCAATGAAAAACTGTTTTTT. The encoded protein is CASSLNSNEKLFF.

For this clone: An end of the junction does not agree with germline; a read error may underlie this. In the same sample, other DNA sequences code for this CDR3. The chain joins TRBV5-1 to TRBJ2-7, with TRBD2 as a possible D gene (5 bases). The CDR3 covers 13 residues. Germline CDR1 and CDR2: SGHRS and YFSETQ. This chain's CDR3 is CASSLSEGDEQYF. In DNA form, the CDR3 reads TGCGCCAGCAGCTTGTCAGAGGGTGACGAGCAGTACTTT.

The chain has TRBV5-6 and TRBJ1-2; 10 positions agree with TRBD1. The CDR3 spans 15 residues. Germline CDR1 SGHDT, CDR2 YYEEEE. With V trimmed by 4 bases and J by 2 bases, 5 bases remained unmatched. The chain's CDR3 is CASSVDRGRNYGYTF. As DNA, the CDR3 is TGTGCCAGCAGCGTCGACAGGGGGCGAAACTATGGCTACACCTTC.

The chain couples TRBV18 to TRBJ2-1; a possible D gene is TRBD2 (6 bases). V was cut by 3 bases and J by 2 bases, with 11 bases left in between. Germline CDR1 is KGHSH and CDR2 is LQKENI. The CDR3 has 15 residues. The CDR3 DNA reads TGTGCCAGCTCACCCCGGGACTCAACCTACAATGAGCAGTTCTTC. This gives the protein CASSPRDSTYNEQFF.

V gene TRBV7-3 combines with J gene TRBJ2-3; D is undetermined. V lost 1 base and J 0 bases, leaving 11 bases between the germline ends. This CDR3 has 16 residues. CDR1 is SGHTA and CDR2 is FQGTGA in the germline V gene. CDR3 in amino acids: CASSLSRVTSTDTQYF. The CDR3 nucleotides read TGTGCCAGCAGCTTAAGCCGGGTCACAAGCACAGATACGCAGTATTTT.

The genes are TRBV5-4 and TRBJ2-2; TRBD1 matches at 7 bases. Germline-derived CDR1 and CDR2 are SGHNT and YYREEE (reference sequence). The CDR3 covers 16 residues. Unmatched junction bases numbered 3, after V lost 1 base and J lost 0 bases. CDR3 sequence: CASSLPGQTNTGELFF. CDR3 nucleotide sequence: TGTGCCAGCAGCTTGCCGGGACAGACGAACACCGGGGAGCTGTTTTTT. Using reference TRBV5-4 and TRBJ2-2 for the parts outside the CDR3, the full variable domain is ETGVTQSPTHLIKTRGQQVTLRCSSQSGHNTVSWYQQALGQGPQFIFQYYREEENGRGNFPPRFSGLQFPNYSSELNVNALELDDSALYLCASSLPGQTNTGELFFGEGSRLTVL.

Regarding this clone: An end of the junction does not agree with germline; a read error may underlie this. The genes are TRBV6-2 or TRBV6-3 and TRBJ1-6, with a possible D match to TRBD1 (5 bases). From germline, CDR1 is MNHEY and CDR2 SVGEGT. This CDR3 contains 11 residues. The CDR3 DNA is TGTGCCAGCAGTTATCAGTGGACAAGATACTTT. It translates to CASSYQWTRYF.

The V and J genes are TRBV2 and TRBJ1-6, with 10 positions matching TRBD1. This CDR3 region has 15 residues. Germline V CDR1 and CDR2: SNHLY, FYNNEI. V was clipped by 5 bases and J by 11 bases; unmatched bases: 9. The CDR3 coding sequence is TGTGCCAGCAGTCCTTGGACAGGGGGAGTAGCACCCCTCCACTTT. The encoded protein is CASSPWTGGVAPLHF. Based on the CDR3 plus reference TRBV2 and TRBJ1-6, the full variable domain is EPEVTQTPSHQVTQMGQEVILRCVPISNHLYFYWYRQILGQKVEFLVSFYNNEISEKSEIFDDQFSVERPDGSNFTLKIRSTKLEDSAMYFCASSPWTGGVAPLHFGNGTRLTVT.

This chain joins TRBV29-1 and TRBJ1-1; D may be TRBD1 (5 bases). The length of the CDR3 is 15 residues. Germline CDR1 and CDR2: SQVTM and ANQGSEA. Deletions cut 0 bases from V and 6 bases from J, with 17 bases between. DNA of the CDR3: TGCAGCGTTGAAGATCGCTCAGGGTCGGTCGCTGAAGCTTTCTTT. It yields the protein CSVEDRSGSVAEAFF.

This clone is a singleton in its sample. The chain employs TRBV6-5 and TRBJ2-7; a weak D match, TRBD1 (6 bases). The V and J ends lost 8 bases and 2 bases respectively, with 13 bases between them. The CDR3 is 13 amino acids. Per the germline V gene, CDR1 is MNHEY and CDR2 is SVGAGI. The CDR3 DNA sequence: TGTGCCAGCCGACCGACAGGTACCTACGAGCAGTACTTC. Its translation: CASRPTGTYEQYF.

The genes are TRBV3-1 (or the pseudogene TRBV3-2) and TRBJ2-2; D is undetermined. From germline, CDR1 is LGHDT and CDR2 YNNKEL (reference sequence). There are 12 residues in the CDR3. V was cut by 3 bases and J by 5 bases, with 4 bases left in between. The CDR3 DNA follows: TGTGCCAGCAGCCACTCTACCGGGGAGCTGTTTTTT. Encoded protein: CASSHSTGELFF.

The V gene is TRBV5-4, the J gene TRBJ2-7; TRBD2 matches 12 bases. With V trimmed by 0 bases and J by 1 base, 2 bases remained unmatched. The germline gives CDR1 SGHNT, CDR2 YYREEE (reference sequence). The CDR3 spans 16 residues. CDR3 loop: CASSLGLAGVSYEQYF. As DNA, the CDR3 is TGTGCCAGCAGCTTGGGACTAGCGGGGGTGTCCTACGAGCAGTACTTC.

The chain links TRBV27 to TRBJ1-6; perhaps TRBD1 as D (6 bases). The CDR3 is 17 residues long. Germline lookup yields CDR1 MNHEY and CDR2 SMNVEV (reference sequence). V was trimmed by 4 bases and J by 6 bases, leaving 19 bases between them. The CDR3 region is CASSSLSQGWGNSPLHF. DNA for the CDR3: TGTGCCAGCAGTTCACTTTCACAGGGATGGGGTAATTCACCCCTCCACTTT.